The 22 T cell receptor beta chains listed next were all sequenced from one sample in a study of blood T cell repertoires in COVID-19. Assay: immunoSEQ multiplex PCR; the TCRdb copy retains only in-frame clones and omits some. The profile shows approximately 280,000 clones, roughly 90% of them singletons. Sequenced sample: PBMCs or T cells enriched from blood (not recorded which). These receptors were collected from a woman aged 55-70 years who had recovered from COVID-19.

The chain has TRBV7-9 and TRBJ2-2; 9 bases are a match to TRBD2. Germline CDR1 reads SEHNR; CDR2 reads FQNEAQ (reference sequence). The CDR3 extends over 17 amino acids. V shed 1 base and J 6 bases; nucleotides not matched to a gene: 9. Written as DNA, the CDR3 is TGTGCCAGCAGCTTAGAAGCTAGCGGGATCTTCGCCGGGGAGCTGTTTTTT. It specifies CASSLEASGIFAGELFF. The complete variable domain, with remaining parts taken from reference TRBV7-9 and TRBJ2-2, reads DTGVSQNPRHKITKRGQNVTFRCDPISEHNRLYWYRQTLGQGPEFLTYFQNEAQLEKSRLLSDRFSAERPKGSFSTLEIQRTEQGDSAMYLCASSLEASGIFAGELFFGEGSRLTVL.

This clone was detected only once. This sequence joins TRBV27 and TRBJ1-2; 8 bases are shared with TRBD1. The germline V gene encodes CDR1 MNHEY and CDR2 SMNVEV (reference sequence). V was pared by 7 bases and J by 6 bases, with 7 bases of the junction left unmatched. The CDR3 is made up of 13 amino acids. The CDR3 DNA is TGTGCCAGCAACTACCGGGACAGGCATGGCTACACCTTC. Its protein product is CASNYRDRHGYTF.

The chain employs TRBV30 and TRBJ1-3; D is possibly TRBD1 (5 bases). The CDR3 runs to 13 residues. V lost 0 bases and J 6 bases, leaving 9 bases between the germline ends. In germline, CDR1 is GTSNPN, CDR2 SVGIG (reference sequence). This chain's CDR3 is CAWSVQALNTIYF. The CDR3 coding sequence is TGTGCCTGGAGTGTACAGGCACTAAACACCATATATTTT.

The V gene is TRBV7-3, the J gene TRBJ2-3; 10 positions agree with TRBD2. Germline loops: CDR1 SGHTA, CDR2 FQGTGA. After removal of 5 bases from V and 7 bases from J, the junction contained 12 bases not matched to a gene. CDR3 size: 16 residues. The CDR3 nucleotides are TGTGCCAGCAGCACGGTCGGGACTAGCGCCGTATATACGCAGTATTTT. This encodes CASSTVGTSAVYTQYF.

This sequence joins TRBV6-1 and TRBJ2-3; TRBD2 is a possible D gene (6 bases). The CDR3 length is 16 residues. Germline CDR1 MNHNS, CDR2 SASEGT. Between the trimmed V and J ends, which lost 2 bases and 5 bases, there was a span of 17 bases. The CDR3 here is CASSELSGAGKDTQYF. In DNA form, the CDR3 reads TGTGCCAGCAGTGAATTGTCGGGAGCGGGTAAAGATACGCAGTATTTT.

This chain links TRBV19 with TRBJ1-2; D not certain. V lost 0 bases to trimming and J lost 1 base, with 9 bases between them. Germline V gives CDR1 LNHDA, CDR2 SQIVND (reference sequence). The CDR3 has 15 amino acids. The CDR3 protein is CASSIDLPLNYGYTF. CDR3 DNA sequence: TGTGCCAGTAGTATAGACCTCCCCCTTAACTATGGCTACACCTTC.

The CDR3 coding sequence is TGTGCCAGCAGCTTGGCCATGGGACAGGGAGATCAGCCCCAGCATTTT. Its protein product is CASSLAMGQGDQPQHF. V and J are TRBV5-6 and TRBJ1-5, with TRBD1 matching 9 bases. The length of the CDR3 is 16 residues. The V segment lost 0 bases and the J segment 5 bases; nucleotides outside the gene matches: 6. The germline V gene has CDR1 SGHDT and CDR2 YYEEEE.

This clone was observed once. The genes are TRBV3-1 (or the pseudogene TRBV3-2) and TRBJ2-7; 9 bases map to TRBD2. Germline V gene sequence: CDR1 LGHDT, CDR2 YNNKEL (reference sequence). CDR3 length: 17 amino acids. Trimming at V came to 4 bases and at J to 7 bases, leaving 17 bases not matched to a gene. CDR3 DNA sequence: TGTGCCAGCAGCCCATGGCCGGCTAGCGGGGTTCCGGAGGAGCAGTACTTC. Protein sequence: CASSPWPASGVPEEQYF.

CDR3: CSASSAGVYQPQHF. The CDR3 DNA follows: TGCAGTGCTAGTAGTGCAGGGGTTTATCAGCCCCAGCATTTT. The genes are TRBV20-1 and TRBJ1-5; a weak D match, TRBD1 (6 bases). V lost 3 bases and J lost 5, with 14 bases in between. The CDR3 has 14 amino acids. Germline V gene lookup returns CDR1 DFQATT and CDR2 SNEGSKA (reference sequence).

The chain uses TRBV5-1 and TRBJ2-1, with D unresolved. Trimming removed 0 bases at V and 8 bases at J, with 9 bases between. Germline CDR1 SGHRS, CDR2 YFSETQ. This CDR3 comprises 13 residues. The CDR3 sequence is CASSLDLTHEQFF. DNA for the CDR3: TGCGCCAGCAGCTTGGATCTAACCCATGAGCAGTTCTTC.

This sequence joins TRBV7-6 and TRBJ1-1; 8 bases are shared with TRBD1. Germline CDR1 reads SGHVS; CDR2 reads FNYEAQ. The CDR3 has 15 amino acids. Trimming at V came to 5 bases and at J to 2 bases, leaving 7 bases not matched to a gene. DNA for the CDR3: TGTGCCAGCAGCCAGTCACAGGGGGTTAACACTGAAGCTTTCTTT. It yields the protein CASSQSQGVNTEAFF.

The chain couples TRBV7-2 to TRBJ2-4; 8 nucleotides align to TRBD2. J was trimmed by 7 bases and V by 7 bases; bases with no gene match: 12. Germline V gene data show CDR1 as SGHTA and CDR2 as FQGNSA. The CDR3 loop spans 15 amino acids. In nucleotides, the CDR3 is TGTGCCAGCACCCTGGGGGCGGGAGGATTCAACATTCAGTACTTC. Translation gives CASTLGAGGFNIQYF.

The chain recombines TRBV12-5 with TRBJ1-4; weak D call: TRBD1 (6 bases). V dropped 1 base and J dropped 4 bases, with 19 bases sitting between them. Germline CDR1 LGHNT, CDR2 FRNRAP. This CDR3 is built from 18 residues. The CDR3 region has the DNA TGTGCTAGTGGTTTGGGGGGGAAGGACGGACAGCTTAATGAAAAACTGTTTTTT. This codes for CASGLGGKDGQLNEKLFF.

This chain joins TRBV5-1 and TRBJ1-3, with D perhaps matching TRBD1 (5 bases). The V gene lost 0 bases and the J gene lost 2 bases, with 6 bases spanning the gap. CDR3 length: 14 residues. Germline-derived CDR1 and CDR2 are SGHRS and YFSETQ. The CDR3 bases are TGCGCCAGCAGCTTGGAGGGGACTGGAAACACCATATATTTT. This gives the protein CASSLEGTGNTIYF. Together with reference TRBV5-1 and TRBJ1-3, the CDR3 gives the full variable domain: KAGVTQTPRYLIKTRGQQVTLSCSPISGHRSVSWYQQTPGQGLQFLFEYFSETQRNKGNFPGRFSGRQFSNSRSEMNVSTLELGDSALYLCASSLEGTGNTIYFGEGSWLTVV.

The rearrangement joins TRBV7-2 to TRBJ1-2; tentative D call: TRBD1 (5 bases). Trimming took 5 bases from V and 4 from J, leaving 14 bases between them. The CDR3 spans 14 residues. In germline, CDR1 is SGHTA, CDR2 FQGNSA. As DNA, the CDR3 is TGTGCCAGCAGCCCACAACGACAGAGCTATGGCTACACCTTC. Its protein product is CASSPQRQSYGYTF. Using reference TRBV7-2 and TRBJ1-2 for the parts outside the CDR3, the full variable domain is GAGVSQSPSNKVTEKGKDVELRCDPISGHTALYWYRQSLGQGLEFLIYFQGNSAPDKSGLPSDRFSAERTGGSVSTLTIQRTQQEDSAVYLCASSPQRQSYGYTFGSGTRLTVV.

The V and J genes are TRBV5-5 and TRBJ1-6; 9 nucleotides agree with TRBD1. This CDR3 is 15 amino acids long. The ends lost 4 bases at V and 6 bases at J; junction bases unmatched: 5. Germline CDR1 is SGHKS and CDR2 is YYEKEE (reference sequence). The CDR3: CASSAQGAFNSPLHF. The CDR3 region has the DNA TGTGCCAGCAGCGCACAGGGGGCGTTTAATTCACCCCTCCACTTT.

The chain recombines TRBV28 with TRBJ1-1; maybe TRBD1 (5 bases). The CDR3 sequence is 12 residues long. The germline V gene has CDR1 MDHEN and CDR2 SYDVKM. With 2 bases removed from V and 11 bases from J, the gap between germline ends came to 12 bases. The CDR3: CASSLRGGGAFF. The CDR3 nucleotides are TGTGCCAGCAGTTTACGGGGGGGAGGGGCTTTCTTT.

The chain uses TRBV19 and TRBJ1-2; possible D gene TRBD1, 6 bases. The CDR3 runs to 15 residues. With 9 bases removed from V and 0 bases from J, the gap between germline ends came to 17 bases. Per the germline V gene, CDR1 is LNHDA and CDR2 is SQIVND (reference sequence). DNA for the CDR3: TGTGCCAGCAAAAACCACAGGGCGTCTAACTATGGCTACACCTTC. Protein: CASKNHRASNYGYTF.

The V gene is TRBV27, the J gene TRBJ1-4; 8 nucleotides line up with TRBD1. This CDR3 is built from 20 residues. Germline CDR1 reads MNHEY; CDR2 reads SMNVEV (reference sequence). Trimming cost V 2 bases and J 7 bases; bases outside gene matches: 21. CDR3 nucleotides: TGTGCCAGCAGTTTAGGCGTTAGACCTTTCCAGGGGGCGAGGGGTGAAAAACTGTTTTTT. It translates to CASSLGVRPFQGARGEKLFF.

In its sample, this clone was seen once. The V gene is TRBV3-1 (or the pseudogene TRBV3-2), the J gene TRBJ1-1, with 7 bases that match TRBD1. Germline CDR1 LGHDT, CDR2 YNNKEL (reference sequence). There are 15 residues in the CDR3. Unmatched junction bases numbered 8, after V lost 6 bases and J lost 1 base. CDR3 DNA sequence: TGTGCCAGCAGAACAGAACAGGGGCAGAACACTGAAGCTTTCTTT. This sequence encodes CASRTEQGQNTEAFF.

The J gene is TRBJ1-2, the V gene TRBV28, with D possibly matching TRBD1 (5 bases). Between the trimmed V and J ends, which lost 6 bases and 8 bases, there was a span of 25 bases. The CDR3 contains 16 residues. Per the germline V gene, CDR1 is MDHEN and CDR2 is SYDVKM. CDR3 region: CASSPAGTEKGQGYTF. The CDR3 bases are TGTGCCAGCAGCCCCGCGGGGACGGAGAAAGGACAAGGCTACACCTTC.

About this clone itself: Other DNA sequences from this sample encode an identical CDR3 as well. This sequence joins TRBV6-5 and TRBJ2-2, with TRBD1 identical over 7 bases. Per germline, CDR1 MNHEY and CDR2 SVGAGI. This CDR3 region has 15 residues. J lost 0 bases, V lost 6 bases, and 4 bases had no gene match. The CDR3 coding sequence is TGTGCCAGCAGCCCCGGGACAGCGAACACCGGGGAGCTGTTTTTT. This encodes CASSPGTANTGELFF.